This record concerns one T cell receptor beta chain sequence. These data originate in a study of identical twins. TCRdb used MiXCR to reprocess the 5' RACE reads, holding one entry per CDR3 protein. Found here are 570,000 or so distinct CDR3 sequences, approximately 9.6% of them singletons; the top ten hold approximately 3%. This CDR3 comprises 16 residues. The V gene's germline CDR1 is LNHDA and CDR2 SQIVND (reference sequence). V shed 5 bases and J 3 bases; nucleotides not matched to a gene: 8. Separately, the same data were catalogued under a study of yellow fever vaccine responses in identical twins.

V usage is TRBV19 and J usage is TRBJ2-1, with 9 bases aligning to TRBD2. Input material: PBMCs. This sequence was found in a woman younger than 35 in good health. The CDR3 sequence: CASSPLGSGSYNEQFF. As DNA, the CDR3 is TGTGCCAGTAGTCCCCTGGGTAGCGGGAGCTACAATGAGCAGTTCTTC.